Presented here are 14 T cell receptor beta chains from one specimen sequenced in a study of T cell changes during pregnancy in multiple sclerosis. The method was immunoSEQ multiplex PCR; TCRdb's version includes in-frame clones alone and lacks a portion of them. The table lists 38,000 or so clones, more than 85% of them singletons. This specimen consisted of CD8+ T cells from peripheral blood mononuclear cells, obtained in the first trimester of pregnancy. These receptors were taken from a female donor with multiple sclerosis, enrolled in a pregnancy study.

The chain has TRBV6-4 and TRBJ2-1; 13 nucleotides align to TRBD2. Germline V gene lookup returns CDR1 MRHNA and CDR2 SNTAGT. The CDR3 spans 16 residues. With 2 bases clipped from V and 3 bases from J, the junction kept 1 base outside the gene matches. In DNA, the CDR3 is TGTGCCAGCAGTGACGGGACTAGCGGGGACTACAATGAGCAGTTCTTC. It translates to CASSDGTSGDYNEQFF.

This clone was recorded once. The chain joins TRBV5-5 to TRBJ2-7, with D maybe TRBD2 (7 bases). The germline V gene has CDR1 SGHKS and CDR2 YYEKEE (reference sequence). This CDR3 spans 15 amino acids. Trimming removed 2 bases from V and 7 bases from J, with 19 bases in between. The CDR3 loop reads CASSLTGTRGEEQYF. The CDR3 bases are TGTGCCAGCAGCTTAACCGGGACACGGGGGGAAGAGCAGTACTTC.

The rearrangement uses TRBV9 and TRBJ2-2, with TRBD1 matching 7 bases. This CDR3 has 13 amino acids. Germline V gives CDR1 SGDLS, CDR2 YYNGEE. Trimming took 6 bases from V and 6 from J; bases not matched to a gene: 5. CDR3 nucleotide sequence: TGTGCCAGCACCGGTAGGGGGCCCGGGGAGCTGTTTTTT. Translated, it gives CASTGRGPGELFF.

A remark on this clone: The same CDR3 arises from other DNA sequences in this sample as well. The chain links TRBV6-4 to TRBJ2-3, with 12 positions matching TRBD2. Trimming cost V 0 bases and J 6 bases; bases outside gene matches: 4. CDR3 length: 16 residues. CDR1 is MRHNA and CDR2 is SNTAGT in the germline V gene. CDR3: CASSDSTSGGADTQYF. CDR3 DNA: TGTGCCAGCAGTGACTCGACTAGCGGGGGCGCGGATACGCAGTATTTT.

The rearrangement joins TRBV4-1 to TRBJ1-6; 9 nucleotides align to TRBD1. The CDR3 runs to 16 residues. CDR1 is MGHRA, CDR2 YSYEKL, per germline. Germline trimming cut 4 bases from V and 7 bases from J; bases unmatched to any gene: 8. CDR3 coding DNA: TGCGCCAGCAGCCCCGGACCGGGACAGGGAAATTCACCCCTCCACTTT. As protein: CASSPGPGQGNSPLHF.

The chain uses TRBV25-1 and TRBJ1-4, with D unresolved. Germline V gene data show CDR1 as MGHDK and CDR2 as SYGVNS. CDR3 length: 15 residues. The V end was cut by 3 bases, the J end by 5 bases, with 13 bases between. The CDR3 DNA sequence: TGTGCCAGCAGTGACCTTGACACGTTGAATGAAAAACTGTTTTTT. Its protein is CASSDLDTLNEKLFF.

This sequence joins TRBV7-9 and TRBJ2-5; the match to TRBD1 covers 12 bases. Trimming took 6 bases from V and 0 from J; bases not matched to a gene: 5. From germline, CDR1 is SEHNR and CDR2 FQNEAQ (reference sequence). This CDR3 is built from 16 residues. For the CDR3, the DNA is TGTGCCAGCAGGGGACAGGGGGCTGGGTACCAAGAGACCCAGTACTTC. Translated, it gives CASRGQGAGYQETQYF.

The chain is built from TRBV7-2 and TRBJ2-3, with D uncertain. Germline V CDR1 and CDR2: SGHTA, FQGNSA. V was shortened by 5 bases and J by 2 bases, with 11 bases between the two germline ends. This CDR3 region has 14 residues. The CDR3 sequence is CASSPGHYTDTQYF. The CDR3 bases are TGTGCCAGCAGCCCGGGTCACTACACAGATACGCAGTATTTT.

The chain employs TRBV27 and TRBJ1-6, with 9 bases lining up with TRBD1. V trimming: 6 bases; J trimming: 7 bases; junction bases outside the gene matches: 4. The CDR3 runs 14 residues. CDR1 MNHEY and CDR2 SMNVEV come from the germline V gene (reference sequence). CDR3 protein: CASSPDRGNSPLHF. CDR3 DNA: TGTGCCAGCAGCCCCGACAGGGGGAATTCACCCCTCCACTTT.

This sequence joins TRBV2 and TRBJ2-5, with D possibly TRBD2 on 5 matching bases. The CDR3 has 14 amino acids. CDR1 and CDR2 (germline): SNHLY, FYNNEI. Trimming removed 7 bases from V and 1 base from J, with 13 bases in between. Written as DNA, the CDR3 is TGTGCCAGCAAAATACCCCGGGGCCAAGAGACCCAGTACTTC. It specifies CASKIPRGQETQYF.

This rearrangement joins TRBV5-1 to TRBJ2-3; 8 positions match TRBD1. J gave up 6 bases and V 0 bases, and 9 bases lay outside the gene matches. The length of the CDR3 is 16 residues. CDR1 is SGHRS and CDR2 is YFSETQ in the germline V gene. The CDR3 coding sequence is TGCGCCAGCAGCTTGGAGGCAGGGGGCACCACGGATACGCAGTATTTT. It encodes CASSLEAGGTTDTQYF. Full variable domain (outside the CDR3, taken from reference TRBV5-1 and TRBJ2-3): KAGVTQTPRYLIKTRGQQVTLSCSPISGHRSVSWYQQTPGQGLQFLFEYFSETQRNKGNFPGRFSGRQFSNSRSEMNVSTLELGDSALYLCASSLEAGGTTDTQYFGPGTRLTVL.

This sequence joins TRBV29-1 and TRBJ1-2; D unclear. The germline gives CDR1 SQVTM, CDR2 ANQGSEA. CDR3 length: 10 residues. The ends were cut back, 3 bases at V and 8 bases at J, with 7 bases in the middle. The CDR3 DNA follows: TGCAGCGTTGAGGGCGGGGGCTACACCTTC. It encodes CSVEGGGYTF.

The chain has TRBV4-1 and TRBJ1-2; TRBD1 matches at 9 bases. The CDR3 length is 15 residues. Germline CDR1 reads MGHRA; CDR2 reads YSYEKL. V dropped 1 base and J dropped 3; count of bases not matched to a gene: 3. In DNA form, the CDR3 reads TGCGCCAGCAGCCAAGTACAGGGGGCAGACTATGGCTACACCTTC. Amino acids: CASSQVQGADYGYTF.

CDR3 bases: TGTGCCAGCAGCTCCTCCGGGACAGGGGCGGCAGATACGCAGTATTTT. It yields the protein CASSSSGTGAADTQYF. The chain couples TRBV7-3 to TRBJ2-3, with 10 nucleotides matching TRBD1. CDR3 length: 16 amino acids. The germline V gene encodes CDR1 SGHTA and CDR2 FQGTGA. The J segment lost 4 bases and the V segment lost 4 bases, leaving 8 bases of the junction unmatched.